This TCR beta chain was found in a study of beta chain features in type 1 diabetes. Study in general: Researchers looked at fewer than 120,000,000 sorted cells across all samples.

The study reverse transcribed the entire isolated RNA, so it sequenced expressed TCRB transcripts. Assay used: immunoSEQ multiplex PCR; TCRdb lists only in-frame clones, some missing. Of 500,000 to 850,000 clones detected, 11% to 15% appear once; the ten largest clones hold approximately 0.042%. This clone has only a few counts. The antigen is not known. Findings and caveats of the study: TCRB CDR3s were moderately but significantly shorter in Type 1 diabetes patients in all four CD4+ subsets.

There was one heparinised blood draw per donor, averaging approximately 120 mL. Cell sorting via CD45RO/CCR7/CD25/CD127/CD95/CD27 was performed to obtain CD4+ naive, central memory, regulatory and stem cell-like memory cells. J lost 0 bases, V lost 3 bases, and 7 bases had no gene match. CDR3 size: 16 residues. Germline V gives CDR1 SGDLS, CDR2 YYNGEE. What was sequenced was naive CD4+ T cells from blood. The source of this sequence is a man between 18 and 29 years old with type 1 diabetes. The gene calls are TRBV9 and TRBJ1-1; 8 bases match TRBD1. CDR3: CASSAAGTGLNTEAFF. CDR3 coding DNA: TGTGCCAGCAGCGCAGCCGGGACAGGATTGAACACTGAAGCTTTCTTT.